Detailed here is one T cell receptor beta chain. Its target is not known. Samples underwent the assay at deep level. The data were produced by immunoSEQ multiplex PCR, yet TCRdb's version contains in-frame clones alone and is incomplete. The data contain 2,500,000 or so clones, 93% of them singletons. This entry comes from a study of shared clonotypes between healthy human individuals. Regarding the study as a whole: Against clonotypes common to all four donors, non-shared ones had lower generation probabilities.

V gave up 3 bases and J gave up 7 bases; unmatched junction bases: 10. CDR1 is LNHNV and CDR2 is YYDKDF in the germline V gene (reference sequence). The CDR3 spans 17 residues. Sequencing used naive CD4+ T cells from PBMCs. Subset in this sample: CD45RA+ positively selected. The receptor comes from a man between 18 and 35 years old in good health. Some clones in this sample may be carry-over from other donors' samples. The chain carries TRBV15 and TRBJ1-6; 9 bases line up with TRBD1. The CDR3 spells CATSSVLAGTGNSPLHF. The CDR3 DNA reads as TGTGCCACCAGCAGTGTTTTAGCCGGGACAGGGAATTCACCCCTCCACTTT.